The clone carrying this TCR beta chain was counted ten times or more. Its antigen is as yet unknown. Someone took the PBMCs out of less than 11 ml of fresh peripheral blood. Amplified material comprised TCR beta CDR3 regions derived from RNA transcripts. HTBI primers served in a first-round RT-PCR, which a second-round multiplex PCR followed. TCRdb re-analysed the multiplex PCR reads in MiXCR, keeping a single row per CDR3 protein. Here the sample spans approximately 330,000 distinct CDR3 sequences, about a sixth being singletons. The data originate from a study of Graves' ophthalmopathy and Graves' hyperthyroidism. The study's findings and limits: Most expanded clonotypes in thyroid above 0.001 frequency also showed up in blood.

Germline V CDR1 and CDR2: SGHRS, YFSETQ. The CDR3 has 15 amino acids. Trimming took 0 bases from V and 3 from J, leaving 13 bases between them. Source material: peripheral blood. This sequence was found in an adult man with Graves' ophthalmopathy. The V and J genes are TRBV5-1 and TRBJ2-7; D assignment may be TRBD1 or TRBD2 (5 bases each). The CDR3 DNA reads TGCGCCAGCAGCTTGGGAGGGGACGGGGTCTACGAGCAGTACTTC. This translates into CASSLGGDGVYEQYF.